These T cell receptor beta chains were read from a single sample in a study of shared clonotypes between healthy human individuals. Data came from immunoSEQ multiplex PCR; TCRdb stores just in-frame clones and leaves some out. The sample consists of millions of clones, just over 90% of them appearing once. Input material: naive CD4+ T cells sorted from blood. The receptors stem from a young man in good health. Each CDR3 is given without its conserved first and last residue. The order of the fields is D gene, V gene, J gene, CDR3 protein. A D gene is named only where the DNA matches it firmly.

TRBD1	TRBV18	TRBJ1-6	ASSPWDRKTNSPLH
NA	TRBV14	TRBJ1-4	ASSQGSLFNEKLF
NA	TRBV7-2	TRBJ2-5	ASSLGRGEKETQY
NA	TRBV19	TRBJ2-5	ASSPGDSWGETQY
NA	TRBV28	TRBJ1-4	ASSSVPF
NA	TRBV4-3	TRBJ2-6	ASSQALYSGANVLT
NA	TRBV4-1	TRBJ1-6	ASSQDFGDGSSYNSPLH
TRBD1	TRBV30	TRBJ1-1	AWRRLGTGTTEAF
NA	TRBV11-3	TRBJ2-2	ASSLGQGDTGELF
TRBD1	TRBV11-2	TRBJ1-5	ASSLGQGQNQPQH
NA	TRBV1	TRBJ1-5	TSSQEDRAQPQH
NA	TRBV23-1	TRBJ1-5	AFGAGSSNQPQH
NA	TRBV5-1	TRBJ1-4	ASSSGGSGEKLF
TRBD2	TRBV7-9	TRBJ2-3	ASSLVTYSGPRRTDTQY
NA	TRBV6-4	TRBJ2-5	ASSLRTNARRETQY
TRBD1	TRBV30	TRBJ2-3	AWSVQGGGTQY
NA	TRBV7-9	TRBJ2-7	ASSLDRVREQY
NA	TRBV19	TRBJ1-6	ASSLDKGSYNSPLH
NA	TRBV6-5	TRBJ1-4	ASSYSRGLREKLF
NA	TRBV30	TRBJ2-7	AWRGGGIPYEQY
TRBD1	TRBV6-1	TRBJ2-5	AIRRGQAESETQY
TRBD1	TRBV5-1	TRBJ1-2	ASSSTGDGYT
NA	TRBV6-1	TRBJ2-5	ASSRHQETQY
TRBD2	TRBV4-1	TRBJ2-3	ASSQLAGGTDTQY
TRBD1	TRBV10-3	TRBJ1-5	AISQDRGNQPQH
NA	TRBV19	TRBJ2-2	ASSPRVELF
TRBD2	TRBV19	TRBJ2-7	ASSPGLAGGLRHEQY